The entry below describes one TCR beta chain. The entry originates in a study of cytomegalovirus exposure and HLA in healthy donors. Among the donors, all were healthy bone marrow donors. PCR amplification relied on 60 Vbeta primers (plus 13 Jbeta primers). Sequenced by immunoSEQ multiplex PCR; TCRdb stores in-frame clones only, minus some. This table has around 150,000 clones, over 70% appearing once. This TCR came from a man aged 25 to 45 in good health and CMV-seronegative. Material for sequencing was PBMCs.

The CDR3 DNA follows: TGCGCCAGCAGTGACAGGGCAGGAGAGACCCAGTACTTC. Translating gives CASSDRAGETQYF. The V call is TRBV10-1, the J call TRBJ2-5; D may be TRBD1 (5 bases). The germline V gene has CDR1 WNHNN and CDR2 SYGVQD (reference sequence). The CDR3 is 13 amino acids. V lost 3 bases, J lost 4 bases, and 9 bases lay in between.